A selection of T cell receptor beta chains follows, all from one sample in a study of regulatory T cells in long-lasting Graves disease. One entry per CDR3 protein, called by TCRdb with MiXCR from the multiplex PCR reads. The profile shows hundreds of thousands of distinct CDR3 sequences, 14% to 15% of them singletons. The sample was also reused in another study, on T cells in Graves' hyperthyroidism and ophthalmopathy.

The sequencing used peripheral blood mononuclear cells (PBMCs), collected at new diagnosis, from a patient treated with antithyroid drugs. The receptors were sampled from a woman aged 40 to 50 with Graves disease. The CDR3 runs from the conserved cysteine through the conserved F or W. The D gene is left open where the match is weak. The size field is filled for only some rows; it gives once, few, many or a size class.

d_gene: NA; j_gene: TRBJ2-2; abundance: NA; v_gene: TRBV5-4; CDR3nt: TGTGCCAGCAGCGCGGACGGAACGAACACCGGGGAGCTGTTTTTT; CDR3aa: CASSADGTNTGELFF
d_gene: NA; j_gene: TRBJ2-3; abundance: many; v_gene: TRBV6-2/TRBV6-3; CDR3nt: TGTGCCAGCAGTTACAGGCGCAGCGCCACAGATACGCAGTATTTT; CDR3aa: CASSYRRSATDTQYF
d_gene: NA; j_gene: TRBJ2-6; abundance: few; v_gene: TRBV12-3/TRBV12-4; CDR3nt: TGTGCCAGCAGCGACGTGACAGCATGGCCTGGGGCCAACGTCCTGACTTTC; CDR3aa: CASSDVTAWPGANVLTF
d_gene: TRBD1; j_gene: TRBJ1-5; abundance: NA; v_gene: TRBV6-5; CDR3nt: TGTGCCAGCAGTTTGCCAAAAACAGGGGCGGGTTTCGTTCAGCCCCAGCATTTT; CDR3aa: CASSLPKTGAGFVQPQHF
d_gene: NA; j_gene: TRBJ2-3; abundance: many; v_gene: TRBV11-3; CDR3nt: TGTGCCAGCAGCTTATTGAGCCTTGGAGGGAACACAGATACGCAGTATTTT; CDR3aa: CASSLLSLGGNTDTQYF
d_gene: NA; j_gene: TRBJ1-2; abundance: NA; v_gene: TRBV29-1; CDR3nt: TGCAGCGTTGAAGAGGACAGCAACTATGGCTACACCTTC; CDR3aa: CSVEEDSNYGYTF
d_gene: NA; j_gene: TRBJ1-1; abundance: NA; v_gene: TRBV12-3/TRBV12-4; CDR3nt: TGTGCCAGCAGCTACGACACTGAAGCTTTCTTT; CDR3aa: CASSYDTEAFF
d_gene: NA; j_gene: TRBJ2-3; abundance: NA; v_gene: TRBV20-1; CDR3nt: TGCAGTGCTAGGTCCGGCGGGGACCTGGATTCCACAGATACGCAGTATTTT; CDR3aa: CSARSGGDLDSTDTQYF
d_gene: TRBD2; j_gene: TRBJ2-1; abundance: few; v_gene: TRBV12-3/TRBV12-4; CDR3nt: TGTGCCAGCCGCCCTGGGGCCTATAGCGGGATACTGGGTGAGCAGTTCTTC; CDR3aa: CASRPGAYSGILGEQFF
d_gene: TRBD1; j_gene: TRBJ2-5; abundance: many; v_gene: TRBV5-6; CDR3nt: TGTGCCAGCAGTGTGACAGGGGGCAAAGAGACCCAGTACTTC; CDR3aa: CASSVTGGKETQYF
d_gene: NA; j_gene: TRBJ1-2; abundance: many; v_gene: TRBV12-5; CDR3nt: TGTGCTAGTGGTTTGTACTATGGCTACACCTTC; CDR3aa: CASGLYYGYTF
d_gene: TRBD2; j_gene: TRBJ2-7; abundance: many; v_gene: TRBV2; CDR3nt: TGTGCCAGCAGTCATTCCGTCGGGACTAGACTTTTCTACGAGCAGTACTTC; CDR3aa: CASSHSVGTRLFYEQYF
d_gene: NA; j_gene: TRBJ1-6; abundance: many; v_gene: TRBV10-3; CDR3nt: TGTGCCATCAGTGAGTCCTACATAATGGACAATTCACCCCTCCACTTT; CDR3aa: CAISESYIMDNSPLHF
d_gene: NA; j_gene: TRBJ2-1; abundance: many; v_gene: TRBV27; CDR3nt: TGTGCCAGCAGTTTATCGAGGGCGGACAATGAGCAGTTCTTC; CDR3aa: CASSLSRADNEQFF
d_gene: NA; j_gene: TRBJ2-7; abundance: many; v_gene: TRBV7-2; CDR3nt: TGTGCCAGCAGCCCGAGGGGGGCTGGGCCCTACGAGCAGTACTTC; CDR3aa: CASSPRGAGPYEQYF
d_gene: NA; j_gene: TRBJ2-4; abundance: many; v_gene: TRBV11-3; CDR3nt: TGTGCCAGCAGCCCGCAGGGAGTCAAAAACATTCAGTACTTC; CDR3aa: CASSPQGVKNIQYF
d_gene: TRBD1; j_gene: TRBJ2-5; abundance: NA; v_gene: TRBV2; CDR3nt: TGTGCCAGCAGTGCCGGGACAGGAAGAGTGACCCAGTACTTC; CDR3aa: CASSAGTGRVTQYF
d_gene: NA; j_gene: TRBJ2-3; abundance: few; v_gene: TRBV5-5; CDR3nt: TGTGCCAGCAGCCTGGAAGGGCAAGATACGCAGTATTTT; CDR3aa: CASSLEGQDTQYF
d_gene: NA; j_gene: TRBJ2-1; abundance: NA; v_gene: TRBV25-1; CDR3nt: TGTGCCAGCACGAGCTCTAGATCCAATGAGCAGTTCTTC; CDR3aa: CASTSSRSNEQFF
d_gene: TRBD2; j_gene: TRBJ2-3; abundance: NA; v_gene: TRBV11-3; CDR3nt: TGTGCCAGCAAAACTAGCGGGAGTACAGATACGCAGTATTTT; CDR3aa: CASKTSGSTDTQYF
d_gene: NA; j_gene: TRBJ1-2; abundance: NA; v_gene: TRBV15; CDR3nt: TGTGCCACCTCAGGGTTGGCTGCCGGAGTAGGCGGCTACACCTTC; CDR3aa: CATSGLAAGVGGYTF
d_gene: NA; j_gene: TRBJ2-4; abundance: NA; v_gene: TRBV7-8; CDR3nt: TGTGCCAGCAGCCGTAGGCCTAGAGGAGCCAAAAACATTCAGTACTTC; CDR3aa: CASSRRPRGAKNIQYF
d_gene: NA; j_gene: TRBJ2-3; abundance: many; v_gene: TRBV19; CDR3nt: TGTGCCAGTAGTGGACGGAAGACTAGCACAGATACGCAGTATTTT; CDR3aa: CASSGRKTSTDTQYF
d_gene: NA; j_gene: TRBJ2-7; abundance: many; v_gene: TRBV20-1; CDR3nt: TGCAGTGCCCCTCACAGATATAGCTACGAGCAGTACTTC; CDR3aa: CSAPHRYSYEQYF
d_gene: TRBD2; j_gene: TRBJ2-1; abundance: NA; v_gene: TRBV7-2; CDR3nt: TGTGCCAGCAGCTTACTAGGGACTAGCGGGAGGGTGGAACCAAAAGGGCAGTTCTTC; CDR3aa: CASSLLGTSGRVEPKGQFF
d_gene: NA; j_gene: TRBJ2-7; abundance: few; v_gene: TRBV27; CDR3nt: TGTGCCAGCAGTTCTCTTCTGCTTTCCTACGAGCAGTACTTC; CDR3aa: CASSSLLLSYEQYF
d_gene: NA; j_gene: TRBJ1-6; abundance: NA; v_gene: TRBV20-1; CDR3nt: TGCAGTGCTAGGAAAAAAAGGACGGGATACTCCTATAATTCACCCCTCCACTTT; CDR3aa: CSARKKRTGYSYNSPLHF
d_gene: TRBD1; j_gene: TRBJ2-1; abundance: few; v_gene: TRBV12-3/TRBV12-4; CDR3nt: TGTGCCAGCAGTTTTTCCGGGACAGGGGCGCACGATGAGCAGTTCTTC; CDR3aa: CASSFSGTGAHDEQFF
d_gene: TRBD1; j_gene: TRBJ2-5; abundance: NA; v_gene: TRBV2; CDR3nt: TGTGCCAGCGGCCGGGACAGCCAAGAGACCCAGTACTTC; CDR3aa: CASGRDSQETQYF
d_gene: TRBD2; j_gene: TRBJ2-7; abundance: many; v_gene: TRBV2; CDR3nt: TGTGCCAGCAGTCGAGCGGGAGCTGTGTGGGAGCAGTACTTC; CDR3aa: CASSRAGAVWEQYF
d_gene: NA; j_gene: TRBJ2-3; abundance: many; v_gene: TRBV2; CDR3nt: TGTGCCAGCAGCGGGGGCCCCACAGATACGCAGTATTTT; CDR3aa: CASSGGPTDTQYF
d_gene: TRBD1; j_gene: TRBJ2-1; abundance: many; v_gene: TRBV30; CDR3nt: TGTGCCTGGAGTGAAAGGACAGGGGGTACGAATGAGCAGTTCTTC; CDR3aa: CAWSERTGGTNEQFF
d_gene: NA; j_gene: TRBJ2-1; abundance: many; v_gene: TRBV12-3/TRBV12-4; CDR3nt: TGTGCCAGTAAAGCCCTGGGCATATCCAATGAGCAGTTCTTC; CDR3aa: CASKALGISNEQFF
d_gene: NA; j_gene: TRBJ1-2; abundance: NA; v_gene: TRBV25-1; CDR3nt: TGTGCCAGCAGTGAATTGGGCCGGCCAGAAAAACTGCATGGCTACACCTTC; CDR3aa: CASSELGRPEKLHGYTF
d_gene: TRBD1; j_gene: TRBJ2-7; abundance: many; v_gene: TRBV28; CDR3nt: TGTGCCAGCAGCTGGCAACAGGGGGGATTCTACGAGCAGTACTTC; CDR3aa: CASSWQQGGFYEQYF
d_gene: NA; j_gene: TRBJ2-1; abundance: many; v_gene: TRBV5-6; CDR3nt: TGTGCCAGCAGCTCCTCTGGAGCGGAGGGATGGAATGAGCAGTTCTTC; CDR3aa: CASSSSGAEGWNEQFF
d_gene: NA; j_gene: TRBJ1-1; abundance: many; v_gene: TRBV28; CDR3nt: TGTGCCAGCAGTTTAGGTCCGAATGAAGCTTTCTTT; CDR3aa: CASSLGPNEAFF
d_gene: NA; j_gene: TRBJ2-2; abundance: few; v_gene: TRBV12-3/TRBV12-4; CDR3nt: TGTGCCAGCAGTTTAGTTGGAGTCCACACCGGGGAGCTGTTTTTT; CDR3aa: CASSLVGVHTGELFF
d_gene: TRBD1; j_gene: TRBJ1-2; abundance: few; v_gene: TRBV5-4; CDR3nt: TGTGCCAGCAGCCAAGACAGGGGGCGCGGCTATGGCTACACCTTC; CDR3aa: CASSQDRGRGYGYTF
d_gene: NA; j_gene: TRBJ1-2; abundance: NA; v_gene: TRBV28; CDR3nt: TGTGCCAGCAGTCAGACCACCTATGGCTACACCTTC; CDR3aa: CASSQTTYGYTF
d_gene: NA; j_gene: TRBJ2-7; abundance: many; v_gene: TRBV5-1; CDR3nt: TGCGCCAGCAGCTTGACCACAAGCCTTAATACTTACGAGCAGTACTTC; CDR3aa: CASSLTTSLNTYEQYF
d_gene: NA; j_gene: TRBJ2-5; abundance: many; v_gene: TRBV19; CDR3nt: TGTGCCAGTAAGTCGAGTGGAGAGACCCAGTACTTC; CDR3aa: CASKSSGETQYF
d_gene: NA; j_gene: TRBJ1-5; abundance: NA; v_gene: TRBV5-1; CDR3nt: TGCGCCAGCAGCTTGGGGGGGGTGGGCAATCAGCCCCACCATTTT; CDR3aa: CASSLGGVGNQPHHF
d_gene: NA; j_gene: TRBJ1-1; abundance: few; v_gene: TRBV27; CDR3nt: TGTGCCAGCAGTTCCGATCCAGGGTTGAACACTGAAGCTTTCTTT; CDR3aa: CASSSDPGLNTEAFF
d_gene: NA; j_gene: TRBJ1-5; abundance: NA; v_gene: TRBV30; CDR3nt: TGTGCCTGGAGTGGGGGTGGGGGATGGGGCAATCAGCCCCAGCATTTT; CDR3aa: CAWSGGGGWGNQPQHF
d_gene: TRBD1; j_gene: TRBJ2-1; abundance: many; v_gene: TRBV28; CDR3nt: TGTGCCAGCAACCTAGGACAGGGTCAGGCCAATGAGCAGTTCTTC; CDR3aa: CASNLGQGQANEQFF
d_gene: NA; j_gene: TRBJ2-7; abundance: many; v_gene: TRBV30; CDR3nt: TGTGCCTGGAGTGTGGGTTACGAGCAGTACTTC; CDR3aa: CAWSVGYEQYF
d_gene: TRBD1; j_gene: TRBJ2-7; abundance: many; v_gene: TRBV10-3; CDR3nt: TGTGCCATCAGTGAGTGGGACAGGGTCGAGCAGTACTTC; CDR3aa: CAISEWDRVEQYF
d_gene: TRBD1; j_gene: TRBJ1-1; abundance: many; v_gene: TRBV3-1; CDR3nt: TGTGCCAGCAGCCAAGTAGGGGGCAACACTGAAGCTTTCTTT; CDR3aa: CASSQVGGNTEAFF
d_gene: NA; j_gene: TRBJ2-1; abundance: many; v_gene: TRBV6-2/TRBV6-3; CDR3nt: TGTGCCAGCAGTGACCTCTACAATGAGCAGTTCTTC; CDR3aa: CASSDLYNEQFF
d_gene: NA; j_gene: TRBJ1-1; abundance: NA; v_gene: TRBV5-1; CDR3nt: TGCGCCAGCAGCTTGGAGGCAGGTTGGGGTGGCACTGAAGCTTTCTTT; CDR3aa: CASSLEAGWGGTEAFF
d_gene: TRBD2; j_gene: TRBJ2-3; abundance: many; v_gene: TRBV11-3; CDR3nt: TGTGCCAGCAGCTTGATAGCGGGAGTGGGCACAGATACGCAGTATTTT; CDR3aa: CASSLIAGVGTDTQYF
d_gene: NA; j_gene: TRBJ2-1; abundance: few; v_gene: TRBV18; CDR3nt: TGTGCCAGCTCCCTCAAACTGACAGGAGACAATGAGCAGTTCTTC; CDR3aa: CASSLKLTGDNEQFF
d_gene: TRBD1; j_gene: TRBJ1-2; abundance: NA; v_gene: TRBV20-1; CDR3nt: TGCAGTGCTAGACACATCGGGACAGGGGCTGGCTGCACCTTC; CDR3aa: CSARHIGTGAGCTF
d_gene: TRBD1; j_gene: TRBJ1-1; abundance: many; v_gene: TRBV29-1; CDR3nt: TGCAGCGTGGGGGACAGGCCGGGCACTGAAGCTTTCTTT; CDR3aa: CSVGDRPGTEAFF
d_gene: NA; j_gene: TRBJ2-6; abundance: many; v_gene: TRBV5-1; CDR3nt: TGCGCCAGCACCCCTTTTGGGGCCAACGTCCTGACTTTC; CDR3aa: CASTPFGANVLTF
d_gene: TRBD2; j_gene: TRBJ2-3; abundance: many; v_gene: TRBV20-1; CDR3nt: TGCAGTGCTAGAGACGGGGCGGGAGGGGACACAGATACGCAGTATTTT; CDR3aa: CSARDGAGGDTDTQYF
d_gene: NA; j_gene: TRBJ2-7; abundance: many; v_gene: TRBV12-3/TRBV12-4; CDR3nt: TGTGCCAGCAGTTTAGCGGCCTACGAGCAGTACTTC; CDR3aa: CASSLAAYEQYF
d_gene: NA; j_gene: TRBJ2-3; abundance: many; v_gene: TRBV12-3/TRBV12-4; CDR3nt: TGTGCCAGCGCGGGTCTCGGCACAGATACGCAGTATTTT; CDR3aa: CASAGLGTDTQYF
d_gene: TRBD1; j_gene: TRBJ1-1; abundance: NA; v_gene: TRBV12-3/TRBV12-4; CDR3nt: TGTGCCAGCAGCCGGACAGGGGGCATGGGAACTGAAGCTTTCTTT; CDR3aa: CASSRTGGMGTEAFF